The 17 T cell receptor beta chains given below trace back to one sample, sequenced in a study of blood T cell repertoires in COVID-19. Libraries were prepared by immunoSEQ multiplex PCR; TCRdb keeps only in-frame clonotypes and omits some of them. The sample lists over 300,000 clones, about nine tenths occurring once. Sequenced sample: PBMCs or T cells enriched from blood (not recorded which). These receptors were taken from a woman aged 40-49 years who had recovered from COVID-19.

The chain links TRBV25-1 to TRBJ1-2; D not resolved. V lost 3 bases and J lost 2, with 13 bases in between. CDR3 length equals 15 residues. The V gene's germline CDR1 is MGHDK and CDR2 SYGVNS. CDR3 nucleotides: TGTGCCAGCAGTGACCACGGGGTAGGGAACTATGGCTACACCTTC. Amino acids: CASSDHGVGNYGYTF.

The V call is TRBV6-5, the J call TRBJ1-5; unclear D gene. Trimming shortened V by 4 bases and J by 4 bases, and 14 bases separated the two germline ends. From germline, CDR1 is MNHEY and CDR2 SVGAGI. The CDR3 loop spans 15 amino acids. CDR3 DNA sequence: TGTGCCAGCAGTTTAGAGGGAGGGAAGAATCAGCCCCAGCATTTT. It codes for CASSLEGGKNQPQHF.

The chain employs TRBV11-2 and TRBJ2-7; 8 bases line up with TRBD2. J lost 5 bases, V lost 4 bases, and 10 bases had no gene match. The germline CDR1 and CDR2 sequences are SGHAT and FQNNGV. CDR3 length: 15 amino acids. CDR3 in DNA: TGTGCCAGCAGCTCCGGGGGGGGGACTGAGAACGAGCAGTACTTC. Encoded protein: CASSSGGGTENEQYF.

A single count supports this clone. This rearrangement joins TRBV5-6 to TRBJ2-1; 8 nucleotides line up with TRBD1. Germline trimming cut 6 bases from V and 4 bases from J; bases unmatched to any gene: 15. Looked up from germline, CDR1 is SGHDT and CDR2 is YYEEEE. The CDR3 covers 17 residues. The CDR3 here is CASTGRDRGYYYNEQFF. The CDR3 coding sequence is TGTGCCAGCACCGGTCGTGACAGGGGTTACTATTACAATGAGCAGTTCTTC.

The rearrangement uses TRBV4-3 and TRBJ1-4; D remains ambiguous. CDR1 LGHNA and CDR2 YSLEER come from the germline V gene. The CDR3 spans 16 residues. V was pared by 0 bases and J by 8 bases, with 16 bases between. In DNA form, the CDR3 reads TGCGCCAGCAGCCAAGAAGAAGAAGCCCTTGAGGAAAAACTGTTTTTT. The encoded protein is CASSQEEEALEEKLFF.

This clone was observed a single time. The V and J genes are TRBV7-2 and TRBJ2-7; TRBD1 might be the D (5 bases). CDR3 length: 19 residues. Germline V lookup: CDR1 SGHTA, CDR2 FQGNSA. V was shortened by 4 bases and J by 4 bases, with 29 bases between the two germline ends. CDR3 in DNA: TGTGCCAGCAGCTACCAGGGCCCCTTCAACATCAGGAGCGCGTACGAGCAGTACTTC. Protein: CASSYQGPFNIRSAYEQYF. The full variable domain, completed using reference TRBV7-2 and TRBJ2-7, is GAGVSQSPSNKVTEKGKDVELRCDPISGHTALYWYRQSLGQGLEFLIYFQGNSAPDKSGLPSDRFSAERTGGSVSTLTIQRTQQEDSAVYLCASSYQGPFNIRSAYEQYFGPGTRLTVT.

The CDR3 coding sequence is TGTGCCAGCAGTCCGGGGGAGGGCAGCAATCAGCCCCAGCATTTT. Translating it yields CASSPGEGSNQPQHF. The rearrangement links TRBV3-1 (or the pseudogene TRBV3-2) to TRBJ1-5; perhaps TRBD1 as D (5 bases). Germline-derived CDR1 and CDR2 are LGHDT and YNNKEL (reference sequence). Trimming took 6 bases from V and 1 from J, leaving 13 bases between them. CDR3 length: 15 amino acids.

This chain joins TRBV28 and TRBJ2-1; 7 nucleotides agree with TRBD1. With 3 bases clipped from V and 5 bases from J, the junction kept 7 bases outside the gene matches. Per the germline V gene, CDR1 is MDHEN and CDR2 is SYDVKM. The CDR3 is made up of 15 amino acids. CDR3 nucleotide sequence: TGTGCCAGCAGTTTGGCGAGACAGGGTCACAATGAGCAGTTCTTC. It encodes CASSLARQGHNEQFF.

The V and J genes are TRBV6-4 and TRBJ2-7; TRBD1 aligns across 10 bases. V shed 2 bases and J 1 base; nucleotides not matched to a gene: 2. This CDR3 is 15 amino acids long. Germline values: CDR1 MRHNA, CDR2 SNTAGT. CDR3 nucleotide sequence: TGTGCCAGCAGTGACGTGGGACAGGGGTCCTACGAGCAGTACTTC. It translates to CASSDVGQGSYEQYF.

This chain joins TRBV28 and TRBJ1-2; 9 positions match TRBD1. This CDR3 has 14 residues. V was pared by 5 bases and J by 4 bases, with 5 bases of the junction left unmatched. Germline V gene data show CDR1 as MDHEN and CDR2 as SYDVKM. CDR3 in DNA: TGTGCCAGCAGTCCGCCGGGACAGGGCTATGGCTACACCTTC. This encodes CASSPPGQGYGYTF.

This clone has a single count. CDR3 DNA: TGTGCCACCAGTGATCGGGTTAGGGCTAGCGGCTACAATGAGCAGTTCTTC. It yields the protein CATSDRVRASGYNEQFF. The rearrangement joins TRBV24-1 to TRBJ2-1, with 7 bases identical to TRBD2. The V and J ends lost 3 bases and 3 bases, in that order; junction bases with no gene match: 10. The germline gives CDR1 KGHDR, CDR2 SFDVKD. This CDR3 has 17 residues.

The chain carries TRBV14 and TRBJ1-1, with TRBD1 matching over 8 bases. The CDR3 is made up of 14 amino acids. The ends lost 1 base at V and 11 bases at J; junction bases unmatched: 9. CDR1 and CDR2 from the germline V gene are SGHDN and FVKESK. CDR3 protein: CASSQGGQGGLAFF. The CDR3 nucleotides read TGTGCCAGCAGCCAAGGTGGACAGGGAGGTTTGGCTTTCTTT.

The chain combines TRBV29-1 with TRBJ2-1; a possible D gene is TRBD2 (5 bases). The V end lost 0 bases, the J end lost 2 bases, and 11 bases lay between the germline ends. Germline assignment: CDR1 SQVTM and CDR2 ANQGSEA. The CDR3 has 15 residues. DNA of the CDR3: TGCAGCGTTGAAGAGGAGGCACCTGCCTACAATGAGCAGTTCTTC. This sequence encodes CSVEEEAPAYNEQFF.

The genes are TRBV13 and TRBJ2-7; 11 nucleotides align to TRBD2. J was trimmed by 3 bases and V by 1 base; bases with no gene match: 2. CDR1 is PRHDT, CDR2 FYEKMQ, per germline (reference sequence). This CDR3 has 15 residues. The CDR3 loop reads CASSLVLAGVYEQYF. The CDR3 nucleotides are TGTGCCAGCAGCTTAGTACTAGCGGGAGTCTACGAGCAGTACTTC.

This clone came up once. The chain joins TRBV5-8 to TRBJ2-3, with no clear D. The CDR3 spans 14 residues. V dropped 5 bases and J dropped 0 bases, with 10 bases sitting between them. The germline V gene has CDR1 SGHTS and CDR2 YDEGEE. CDR3 protein: CASRRTPSTDTQYF. In DNA, the CDR3 is TGTGCCAGCAGACGAACACCGAGCACAGATACGCAGTATTTT.

The rearrangement uses TRBV7-6 and TRBJ1-1; maybe TRBD1 (5 bases). CDR1 and CDR2 from the germline V gene are SGHVS and FNYEAQ. Trimming stripped 0 bases from V and 1 base from J, with 9 bases between. CDR3 length equals 15 residues. The CDR3 DNA is TGTGCCAGCAGCTTAGCGCGTCAGGGGAACACTGAAGCTTTCTTT. It specifies CASSLARQGNTEAFF.

The chain carries TRBV9 and TRBJ2-5, with 9 bases lining up with TRBD2. CDR1 is SGDLS and CDR2 is YYNGEE in the germline V gene. V was pared by 2 bases and J by 5 bases, with 7 bases of the junction left unmatched. This CDR3 is built from 15 residues. The CDR3: CASSVSGGREETQYF. The CDR3 nucleotides read TGTGCCAGCAGCGTTAGCGGGGGTAGGGAGGAGACCCAGTACTTC.